The 23 T cell receptor beta chains reported below all come from one sample, sequenced in a study of CD8+ T cells in alopecia areata. Stated treatment: oral pan-JAK inhibitor, 5-10 mg twice daily. Sequencing used cDNA as its template, made by extracting RNA and reverse transcribing it. Assay used: immunoSEQ multiplex PCR; TCRdb lists only in-frame clones, some missing. This table has about 87,000 clones, just over 70% appearing once. Sequencing was performed on CD8+ T cells sorted from blood, taken at week 44, from a patient treated with tofacitinib. All receptors derive from a human donor with alopecia areata.

The DNA for the CDR3 is TGTGCCATCAGTCCCACTAGCGGGGGGGCCTACAATGAGCAGTTCTTC. Its protein product is CAISPTSGGAYNEQFF. The chain carries TRBV10-3 and TRBJ2-1, with 13 bases matching TRBD2. Germline V gene data show CDR1 as ENHRY and CDR2 as SYGVKD. The CDR3 is 16 residues long. Trimming removed 5 bases from V and 2 bases from J; junction bases left unmatched: 3.

This chain uses TRBV7-3 with TRBJ2-3; TRBD2 matches at 9 bases. Germline V gene sequence: CDR1 SGHTA, CDR2 FQGTGA. Trimming cost V 4 bases and J 2 bases; bases outside gene matches: 4. The CDR3 loop spans 15 amino acids. CDR3 region: CASSSLAGDTDTQYF. CDR3 in DNA: TGTGCCAGCAGCTCCTTAGCGGGGGACACAGATACGCAGTATTTT.

The gene calls are TRBV7-8 and TRBJ1-5; TRBD1 matches 7 bases. The CDR3 is 18 residues long. V lost 5 bases and J lost 0; bases outside the gene matches: 13. The germline V gene has CDR1 SGHVS and CDR2 FQNEAQ. CDR3 sequence reads: CASSPWPDRDNSNQPQHF. The DNA of the CDR3 is TGTGCCAGCAGCCCATGGCCCGACAGGGATAATAGCAATCAGCCCCAGCATTTT. Using reference TRBV7-8 and TRBJ1-5 for the parts outside the CDR3, the full variable domain is GAGVSQSPRYKVAKRGQDVALRCDPISGHVSLFWYQQALGQGPEFLTYFQNEAQLDKSGLPSDRFFAERPEGSVSTLKIQRTQQEDSAVYLCASSPWPDRDNSNQPQHFGDGTRLSIL.

This chain joins TRBV29-1 and TRBJ2-5; D not resolved. The CDR3 is made up of 11 amino acids. Germline assignment: CDR1 SQVTM and CDR2 ANQGSEA. Trimming pared 6 bases from V and 3 bases from J, leaving 8 bases between. The CDR3 DNA follows: TGCAGCGTGGCGGATGAAGAGACCCAGTACTTC. Translation: CSVADEETQYF.

The count of this clone is one. V gene TRBV5-1 combines with J gene TRBJ2-3; no clear D. Germline CDR1 reads SGHRS; CDR2 reads YFSETQ. The V end lost 0 bases, the J end lost 6 bases, and 20 bases lay between the germline ends. This CDR3 comprises 17 residues. The CDR3, as DNA: TGCGCCAGCAGCTTGGAAGGGTTTGGGCATGTCTTGGATACGCAGTATTTT. Translating it yields CASSLEGFGHVLDTQYF.

Remarks on this clone: This likely reflects a read error, since a far larger clone is one base away. The same CDR3 can be traced to other DNA sequences in this sample. This chain links TRBV7-3 with TRBJ1-2; D ambiguous. The germline CDR1 and CDR2 sequences are SGHTA and FQGTGA. CDR3 length equals 16 residues. V dropped 5 bases and J dropped 3 bases, with 19 bases sitting between them. For the CDR3, the DNA is TGTGCCAGCAGCCAAGTTTCGCTAGCCACAGACTATGGCTACACCTTC. It specifies CASSQVSLATDYGYTF.

This chain uses TRBV29-1 with TRBJ1-4; maybe TRBD1 (6 bases). Germline-derived CDR1 and CDR2 are SQVTM and ANQGSEA. Trimming took off 7 bases at V and 8 bases at J, with 17 bases between the two ends. CDR3 length equals 13 residues. The CDR3 protein is CSAKGGVLEKLFF. CDR3 DNA: TGCAGCGCGAAAGGGGGAGTTCTCGAAAAACTGTTTTTT.

This clone was recorded once. The V call is TRBV20-1, the J call TRBJ2-1; D is unresolved. The CDR3 is 11 amino acids. Trimming removed 3 bases from V and 6 bases from J, with 6 bases in between. The germline CDR1 and CDR2 sequences are DFQATT and SNEGSKA (reference sequence). This chain's CDR3 is CSARIRNEQFF. CDR3 in DNA: TGCAGTGCTAGGATCCGCAATGAGCAGTTCTTC.

The rearrangement links TRBV7-2 to TRBJ2-3; the D is unclear. Trimming left V 7 bases short and J 0 bases short, with 20 bases between. This CDR3 comprises 17 residues. Germline loops: CDR1 SGHTA, CDR2 FQGNSA. The CDR3 region is CASTEIPPKRSTDTQYF. CDR3 DNA sequence: TGTGCCAGCACCGAAATCCCACCGAAGCGAAGCACAGATACGCAGTATTTT.

The CDR3 DNA is TGTGCCAGCAGCCCCGGGGCGGCGCCCAACAATGAGCAGTTCTTC. Protein product: CASSPGAAPNNEQFF. The J gene is TRBJ2-1, the V gene TRBV6-4, with D perhaps matching TRBD1 or TRBD2 (5 bases each). Per germline, CDR1 MRHNA and CDR2 SNTAGT. V was trimmed by 6 bases and J by 5 bases, leaving 17 bases between them. The CDR3 covers 15 residues.

The gene calls are TRBV30 and TRBJ1-5, with TRBD1 matching 8 bases. CDR3 length: 14 residues. Germline V gene lookup returns CDR1 GTSNPN and CDR2 SVGIG (reference sequence). Trimming removed 2 bases from V and 2 bases from J; junction bases left unmatched: 2. The CDR3 sequence: CAWSLGQGNQPQHF. The CDR3 nucleotides read TGTGCCTGGAGTTTGGGACAGGGCAATCAGCCCCAGCATTTT.

The chain carries TRBV7-3 and TRBJ2-1; D is possibly TRBD1 (5 bases). This CDR3 region has 15 residues. V lost 8 bases to trimming and J lost 8 bases, with 22 bases between them. Germline CDR1 SGHTA, CDR2 FQGTGA. Here the CDR3 DNA reads TGTGCCAGCCGGTTTGGCCAGGGAAGATACGATGAGCAGTTCTTC. Protein: CASRFGQGRYDEQFF.

The chain combines TRBV29-1 with TRBJ1-2, with D tentatively TRBD1 (6 bases). The CDR3 totals 13 residues. CDR1 is SQVTM, CDR2 ANQGSEA, per germline. Trimming stripped 6 bases from V and 6 bases from J, with 17 bases between. The CDR3 is CSVGGGLVDGYTF. The CDR3 DNA sequence: TGCAGCGTCGGAGGGGGGCTGGTTGATGGCTACACCTTC.

The chain couples TRBV29-1 to TRBJ1-2; the match to TRBD1 covers 9 bases. The CDR3 runs to 12 residues. Germline V gene sequence: CDR1 SQVTM, CDR2 ANQGSEA. The J segment lost 6 bases and the V segment lost 7 bases, leaving 6 bases of the junction unmatched. The CDR3 nucleotides are TGCAGCGATTGGGACAGGGATGATGGCTACACCTTC. Amino acids: CSDWDRDDGYTF.

CDR3 residues: CASSELTGMGGNIQYF. DNA for the CDR3: TGTGCCAGCAGTGAACTGACAGGGATGGGAGGGAACATTCAGTACTTC. V gene TRBV6-1 combines with J gene TRBJ2-4; D tentatively reads TRBD1 or TRBD2 (7 bases each). The CDR3 sequence is 16 residues long. With 2 bases removed from V and 7 bases from J, the gap between germline ends came to 18 bases. CDR1 MNHNS and CDR2 SASEGT come from the germline V gene.

The J gene is TRBJ2-7, the V gene TRBV4-1; D not resolved. The germline V gene has CDR1 MGHRA and CDR2 YSYEKL. The germline V and J ends were trimmed by 0 bases and 3 bases, with 9 bases remaining between them. The length of the CDR3 is 14 residues. The CDR3 DNA sequence: TGCGCCAGCAGCCAAGATCTCGGCCACTACGAGCAGTACTTC. Translating gives CASSQDLGHYEQYF.

This clone was detected once. This chain uses TRBV5-1 with TRBJ2-1, with 12 bases lining up with TRBD2. CDR1 SGHRS and CDR2 YFSETQ come from the germline V gene. The CDR3 has 13 amino acids. The V segment lost 4 bases and the J segment 10 bases; nucleotides outside the gene matches: 3. The CDR3 sequence is CASSASGGAEQFF. As DNA, the CDR3 is TGCGCCAGCAGCGCTAGCGGGGGGGCGGAGCAGTTCTTC.

V usage is TRBV30 and J usage is TRBJ1-1; D gene uncertain. Germline CDR1 reads GTSNPN; CDR2 reads SVGIG (reference sequence). The CDR3 has 16 residues. Trimming took off 0 bases at V and 0 bases at J, with 14 bases between the two ends. DNA of the CDR3: TGTGCCTGGAGTGTCGACCAGACCACAATGAACACTGAAGCTTTCTTT. Translated: CAWSVDQTTMNTEAFF.

V is TRBV12-5 and J is TRBJ2-7; D might be TRBD2 (6 bases). The CDR3 totals 13 residues. Looked up from germline, CDR1 is LGHNT and CDR2 is FRNRAP. Trimming removed 1 base at V and 9 bases at J, with 13 bases between. This CDR3 is CASGLALQEGQYF. CDR3 in DNA: TGTGCTAGTGGTTTGGCGTTGCAGGAGGGGCAGTACTTC.

This clone is a singleton in its sample. This chain connects TRBV7-3 to TRBJ2-2; TRBD2 agrees at 14 bases. The germline gives CDR1 SGHTA, CDR2 FQGTGA. V dropped 5 bases and J dropped 6; count of bases not matched to a gene: 8. CDR3 size: 17 residues. The CDR3 loop is CASSPTPTSGGAGELFF. The CDR3 nucleotides are TGTGCCAGCAGCCCCACCCCGACTAGCGGGGGGGCCGGGGAGCTGTTTTTT.

This chain links TRBV29-1 with TRBJ1-3; D gene ambiguous. Germline V lookup: CDR1 SQVTM, CDR2 ANQGSEA. V was cut by 4 bases and J by 0 bases, with 7 bases left in between. CDR3 length equals 13 residues. Here the CDR3 DNA reads TGCAGCGTTGTTAAGGGCTCTGGAAACACCATATATTTT. It codes for CSVVKGSGNTIYF.

The J gene is TRBJ2-1, the V gene TRBV19; tentative D call: TRBD1 (6 bases). Trimming stripped 5 bases from V and 0 bases from J, with 11 bases between. This CDR3 contains 15 residues. The germline gives CDR1 LNHDA, CDR2 SQIVND (reference sequence). Here the CDR3 reads CASSPGVGSYNEQFF. The CDR3 DNA reads TGTGCCAGTAGTCCAGGGGTAGGCTCCTACAATGAGCAGTTCTTC. Filled out from reference TRBV19 and TRBJ2-1, the complete variable domain reads DGGITQSPKYLFRKEGQNVTLSCEQNLNHDAMYWYRQDPGQGLRLIYYSQIVNDFQKGDIAEGYSVSREKKESFPLTVTSAQKNPTAFYLCASSPGVGSYNEQFFGPGTRLTVL.

The sample holds a few counts of this clone. This sequence joins TRBV7-9 and TRBJ2-2, with D perhaps TRBD1 or TRBD2 (5 bases each). V lost 10 bases and J 7 bases, leaving 19 bases between the germline ends. Looked up from germline, CDR1 is SEHNR and CDR2 is FQNEAQ (reference sequence). This CDR3 has 14 amino acids. DNA of the CDR3: TGTGCCATCCCCCCGGGACCCCCCGGCGGGGAGCTGTTTTTT. Translating gives CAIPPGPPGGELFF.